This T cell receptor beta chain was captured in a study of blood T cell repertoires in COVID-19. Study at large: Spain, Italy and the United States supplied samples that represented acute and convalescent COVID-19. Sources were T cells, B-cell-depleted T cells, or PBMCs; the material itself was cDNA or gDNA.

Profiling relied on immunoSEQ multiplex PCR, and the TCRdb table lists in-frame clones only, not all of them. The sample yields under 300,000 clones, 88% seen once. The germline V gene encodes CDR1 GTSNPN and CDR2 SVGIG (reference sequence). The V end was cut by 2 bases, the J end by 5 bases, with 13 bases between. This CDR3 is 14 amino acids long. The sequence was obtained from a young woman with acute or convalescent COVID-19. The J gene is TRBJ1-5, the V gene TRBV30; D unclear. The sequenced material came from peripheral blood. CDR3 sequence reads: CAWSRRKADQPQHF. CDR3 DNA: TGTGCCTGGAGTAGACGGAAGGCGGATCAGCCCCAGCATTTT. Using reference TRBV30 and TRBJ1-5 for the parts outside the CDR3, the full variable domain is SQTIHQWPATLVQPVGSPLSLECTVEGTSNPNLYWYRQAAGRGLQLLFYSVGIGQISSEVPQNLSASRPQDRQFILSSKKLLLSDSGFYLCAWSRRKADQPQHFGDGTRLSIL.